Presented here are 10 T cell receptor beta chains from one specimen sequenced in a study of OX40 agonist ivuxolimab in advanced cancers. The data were produced by immunoSEQ multiplex PCR, yet TCRdb's version contains in-frame clones alone and is incomplete. The repertoire holds about 38,000 clones, with approximately 80% as singletons. The material sequenced was CD4+ or CD8+ T cells sorted from blood, taken in a trial of the OX40 agonist ivuxolimab. The origin of the receptors is an adult with an advanced solid tumor such as melanoma, head and neck, liver or kidney cancer.

The chain recombines TRBV10-3 with TRBJ2-2, with 10 bases aligning to TRBD2. Per germline, CDR1 ENHRY and CDR2 SYGVKD. The J segment lost 1 base and the V segment lost 4 bases, leaving 6 bases of the junction unmatched. The CDR3 covers 17 residues. The CDR3 nucleotides read TGTGCCATCAGTGGAGAAGTAGCGGGGGGGAACACCGGGGAGCTGTTTTTT. Translation gives CAISGEVAGGNTGELFF.

The chain employs TRBV7-9 and TRBJ2-5, with TRBD1 as a possible D gene (6 bases). Trimming cost V 4 bases and J 3 bases, with 18 bases left between them. Germline V gene data show CDR1 as SEHNR and CDR2 as FQNEAQ (reference sequence). This CDR3 region has 16 residues. CDR3 sequence: CASSSPPPGVEETQYF. The CDR3 coding sequence is TGTGCCAGCAGCTCCCCGCCTCCAGGGGTGGAAGAGACCCAGTACTTC.

There are a few counts of this clone. The rearrangement joins TRBV7-2 to TRBJ2-5; D gene ambiguous. Germline CDR1 reads SGHTA; CDR2 reads FQGNSA. Trimming left V 4 bases short and J 2 bases short, with 17 bases between. This CDR3 has 16 residues. This chain's CDR3 is CASSSQDYVLQETQYF. The CDR3 DNA reads TGTGCCAGCAGCTCCCAGGATTATGTATTACAAGAGACCCAGTACTTC.

The chain recombines TRBV29-1 with TRBJ2-7, with D perhaps matching TRBD1 (6 bases). Between the trimmed V and J ends, which lost 5 bases and 2 bases, there was a span of 13 bases. CDR3 length: 13 residues. Per germline, CDR1 SQVTM and CDR2 ANQGSEA. CDR3 in DNA: TGCAGCGTTTCCCACAGGGCCACCTACGAGCAGTACTTC. The encoded protein is CSVSHRATYEQYF.

The rearrangement uses TRBV7-9 and TRBJ2-4, with D uncertain. Germline values: CDR1 SEHNR, CDR2 FQNEAQ (reference sequence). The CDR3 is 15 residues long. V was shortened by 4 bases and J by 1 base, with 11 bases between the two germline ends. CDR3 loop: CASSSVRAAKNIQYF. In DNA, the CDR3 is TGTGCCAGCAGCTCAGTCCGGGCCGCCAAAAACATTCAGTACTTC.

This chain connects TRBV2 to TRBJ2-7; 9 bases are shared with TRBD1. This CDR3 spans 14 amino acids. The J segment lost 3 bases and the V segment lost 0 bases, leaving 0 bases of the junction unmatched. CDR1 and CDR2 (germline): SNHLY, FYNNEI. The CDR3 DNA is TGTGCCAGCAGTGAAGCGGACAGGGGCTACGAGCAGTACTTC. This codes for CASSEADRGYEQYF.

V is TRBV11-1 and J is TRBJ2-3; D might be TRBD1 or TRBD2, each matching 5 bases. This CDR3 is 16 amino acids long. Germline assignment: CDR1 SGHAT and CDR2 FQDESV (reference sequence). Between the trimmed V and J ends, which lost 4 bases and 5 bases, there was a span of 19 bases. The CDR3 is CASSSTGTPGVDTQYF. The CDR3 DNA follows: TGTGCCAGCAGCTCCACCGGGACCCCCGGCGTAGATACGCAGTATTTT. The full variable domain, its missing parts supplied by reference TRBV11-1 and TRBJ2-3, is EAEVAQSPRYKITEKSQAVAFWCDPISGHATLYWYRQILGQGPELLVQFQDESVVDDSQLPKDRFSAERLKGVDSTLKIQPAELGDSAMYLCASSSTGTPGVDTQYFGPGTRLTVL.

The chain uses TRBV6-1 and TRBJ1-2; TRBD1 aligns across 9 bases. The ends lost 5 bases at V and 7 bases at J; junction bases unmatched: 5. Germline-derived CDR1 and CDR2 are MNHNS and SASEGT. CDR3 length equals 13 residues. CDR3 nucleotide sequence: TGTGCCAGCAGTCTACGGACAGGGGCTGGCTACACCTTC. It specifies CASSLRTGAGYTF.

The chain is built from TRBV9 and TRBJ1-2; D perhaps matches TRBD1 (5 bases). V gave up 3 bases and J gave up 4 bases, with 10 bases separating them. The germline CDR1 and CDR2 sequences are SGDLS and YYNGEE. The CDR3 length is 13 residues. CDR3 amino acids: CASSASGTYGYTF. CDR3 coding DNA: TGTGCCAGCAGCGCGTCGGGGACCTATGGCTACACCTTC.

The chain recombines TRBV13 with TRBJ1-2, with TRBD1 matching over 7 bases. Germline V gene lookup returns CDR1 PRHDT and CDR2 FYEKMQ (reference sequence). The CDR3 consists of 16 residues. V trimming: 2 bases; J trimming: 8 bases; junction bases outside the gene matches: 14. The CDR3 spells CASSLTPTGYLGGYTF. In DNA, the CDR3 is TGTGCCAGCAGCTTAACGCCGACAGGGTATTTGGGCGGCTACACCTTC.